The 16 T cell receptor beta chains below all came from one sample that was sequenced in a study of long-term antiretroviral therapy in people with HIV. At survey level, the immunoSEQ assay was run in its v3.0 version. The table came from immunoSEQ multiplex PCR; TCRdb's copy has only in-frame clones and leaves some out. The profile shows approximately 36,000 clones, around 79% of them singletons. The sequencing here drew on unsorted PBMCs, taken 0.6 years after starting antiretroviral therapy. These receptors were taken from a man younger than 35 with HIV.

This clone showed up just once. The chain joins TRBV14 to TRBJ2-7; D ambiguous. Trimming stripped 1 base from V and 0 bases from J, with 13 bases between. The CDR3 has 16 residues. Germline V lookup: CDR1 SGHDN, CDR2 FVKESK. The CDR3 DNA sequence: TGTGCCAGCAGCCAAGGACGGGTCCCAAGCTCCTACGAGCAGTACTTC. It encodes CASSQGRVPSSYEQYF.

The chain joins TRBV27 to TRBJ1-1; the D is unclear. Trimming shortened V by 6 bases and J by 1 base, and 9 bases separated the two germline ends. Per germline, CDR1 MNHEY and CDR2 SMNVEV (reference sequence). CDR3 length: 13 residues. In DNA, the CDR3 is TGTGCCAGCAGCACAAACAGGAACACTGAAGCTTTCTTT. Translated: CASSTNRNTEAFF.

This clone was picked up a small number of times. The chain recombines TRBV28 with TRBJ2-1, with 9 bases fitting TRBD2. J was trimmed by 2 bases and V by 3 bases; bases with no gene match: 5. The CDR3 loop spans 16 amino acids. Germline V gives CDR1 MDHEN, CDR2 SYDVKM. The CDR3 DNA reads TGTGCCAGCAGTTTCCTGACTAGCGGCACCTACAATGAGCAGTTCTTC. It encodes CASSFLTSGTYNEQFF.

The CDR3 sequence: CASRKQGANNQPQHF. For the CDR3, the DNA is TGTGCCAGCAGGAAACAGGGGGCTAACAATCAGCCCCAGCATTTT. The genes are TRBV2 and TRBJ1-5; 9 bases map to TRBD1. The CDR3 consists of 15 residues. The trim removed 6 bases at V and 3 bases at J, leaving 6 bases unmatched. CDR1 and CDR2 (germline): SNHLY, FYNNEI.

The chain is built from TRBV6-6 and TRBJ1-1; 7 bases agree with TRBD1. This CDR3 has 13 amino acids. V shed 5 bases and J 1 base; nucleotides not matched to a gene: 1. Germline V gives CDR1 MNHNY, CDR2 SVGAGI (reference sequence). CDR3: CASSRQGNTEAFF. The DNA for the CDR3 is TGTGCCAGCAGTAGACAGGGGAACACTGAAGCTTTCTTT.

The V and J genes are TRBV7-6 and TRBJ1-2; D remains ambiguous. There are 13 residues in the CDR3. Germline loops: CDR1 SGHVS, CDR2 FNYEAQ. The V end was cut by 5 bases, the J end by 1 base, with 8 bases between. The DNA of the CDR3 is TGTGCCAGCAGCGTCGACCTTAACTATGGCTACACCTTC. It is translated as CASSVDLNYGYTF. The entire variable domain, with the rest obtained from reference TRBV7-6 and TRBJ1-2, is as follows: GAGVSQSPRYKVTKRGQDVALRCDPISGHVSLYWYRQALGQGPEFLTYFNYEAQQDKSGLPNDRFSAERPEGSISTLTIQRTEQRDSAMYRCASSVDLNYGYTFGSGTRLTVV.

This chain uses TRBV28 with TRBJ2-7; D is uncertain. Germline V gene lookup returns CDR1 MDHEN and CDR2 SYDVKM. The CDR3 is 10 residues long. V was shortened by 5 bases and J by 2 bases, with 1 base between the two germline ends. The CDR3 DNA is TGTGCCAGCAGTACCTACGAGCAGTACTTC. Translated, it gives CASSTYEQYF.

V usage is TRBV11-2 and J usage is TRBJ1-2; D might be TRBD1 (5 bases). Deletions cut 0 bases from V and 8 bases from J, with 16 bases between. This CDR3 contains 15 residues. CDR1 and CDR2 (germline): SGHAT, FQNNGV. The CDR3 nucleotides read TGTGCCAGCAGCTTAGATGGAGCCAGGGCATTGGGCTACACCTTC. Its translation: CASSLDGARALGYTF.

The chain couples TRBV7-2 to TRBJ2-1, with D uncertain. V was clipped by 1 base and J by 1 base, with 8 bases between them. From germline, CDR1 is SGHTA and CDR2 FQGNSA. CDR3 length: 15 residues. This CDR3 is CASSLEIRSYNEQFF. The CDR3 DNA is TGTGCCAGCAGCTTAGAAATTAGATCCTACAATGAGCAGTTCTTC.

The chain is built from TRBV7-2 and TRBJ1-5, with 7 bases matching TRBD1. J gave up 7 bases and V 3 bases, and 6 bases lay outside the gene matches. The V gene's germline CDR1 is SGHTA and CDR2 FQGNSA. The CDR3 runs to 14 residues. The CDR3 DNA reads TGTGCCAGCAGCTTCCGGACAGGTGTACAGCCCCAGCATTTT. This encodes CASSFRTGVQPQHF.

The chain combines TRBV6-5 with TRBJ1-4; D unclear. CDR1 is MNHEY, CDR2 SVGAGI, per germline. The CDR3 covers 15 residues. Trimming shortened V by 6 bases and J by 8 bases, and 19 bases separated the two germline ends. In DNA form, the CDR3 reads TGTGCCAGCAGCCGGTTCGACTCCACGGGGGAAAAACTGTTTTTT. This translates into CASSRFDSTGEKLFF.

The V call is TRBV11-2, the J call TRBJ2-5; 9 nucleotides line up with TRBD2. The germline CDR1 and CDR2 sequences are SGHAT and FQNNGV. The CDR3 covers 15 residues. V shed 6 bases, J shed 4 bases, and the junction held 9 bases outside the gene matches. The CDR3 is CASREYAGGGETQYF. The CDR3 DNA reads TGTGCCAGCAGAGAATATGCGGGAGGGGGAGAGACCCAGTACTTC.

The CDR3 bases are TGCGCCAGCAGCCACTCAACAGGGGACGCCTTCCTAAACTATGGCTACACCTTC. Residues: CASSHSTGDAFLNYGYTF. The chain joins TRBV4-3 to TRBJ1-2; 7 bases are shared with TRBD1. CDR3 length equals 18 residues. The J segment lost 2 bases and the V segment lost 3 bases, leaving 15 bases of the junction unmatched. CDR1 is LGHNA, CDR2 YSLEER, per germline.

This clone was counted once. This chain links TRBV5-1 with TRBJ1-4, with D possibly TRBD1 on 6 matching bases. This CDR3 spans 14 amino acids. The germline V gene encodes CDR1 SGHRS and CDR2 YFSETQ. The V end was cut by 0 bases, the J end by 9 bases, with 12 bases between. Here the CDR3 reads CASSLDVDSKKLFF. For the CDR3, the DNA is TGCGCCAGCAGCTTGGATGTGGACAGCAAAAAACTGTTTTTT.

The chain employs TRBV11-3 and TRBJ2-5; TRBD2 agrees at 7 bases. The ends lost 1 base at V and 14 bases at J; junction bases unmatched: 25. In germline, CDR1 is SGHNT, CDR2 YENEEA. This CDR3 region has 18 residues. CDR3 nucleotide sequence: TGTGCCAGCAGCTTAGTTTTTTGGCTAGCGGAAGTAAATTGGCGACGTTACTTC. Translated, it gives CASSLVFWLAEVNWRRYF.

The rearrangement joins TRBV6-5 to TRBJ2-3; the D is unclear. This CDR3 has 15 amino acids. Looked up from germline, CDR1 is MNHEY and CDR2 is SVGAGI. Trimming cost V 3 bases and J 0 bases, with 10 bases left between them. DNA for the CDR3: TGTGCCAGCAGTTATAACGCAGCTAGCACAGATACGCAGTATTTT. It is translated as CASSYNAASTDTQYF.